Sequencing of this T cell receptor (beta chain) was carried out in a study of response to subunit inactivated influenza vaccine. Findings and caveats of the study: New T cells are recruited in small numbers by each seasonal influenza vaccination, according to the authors' suggestion.

With 5 bases removed from V and 6 bases from J, the gap between germline ends came to 14 bases. CDR1 MDHEN and CDR2 SYDVKM come from the germline V gene. This CDR3 has 14 amino acids. On this clonotype: The antigen is not known.

A single record per CDR3 protein comes from TCRdb applying MiXCR to the RT-PCR reads. This table holds around 710,000 distinct CDR3 sequences, approximately 13% found once. The input for sequencing was PBMCs from blood, taken about 14 days before vaccination. This TCR came from a man aged 50 or older who received an inactivated influenza vaccine. This sequence joins TRBV28 and TRBJ1-5, with no clear D. The CDR3 nucleotides read TGTGCCAGCAGTCCTACTAGCGCAATTCAGCCCCAGCATTTT. This codes for CASSPTSAIQPQHF.